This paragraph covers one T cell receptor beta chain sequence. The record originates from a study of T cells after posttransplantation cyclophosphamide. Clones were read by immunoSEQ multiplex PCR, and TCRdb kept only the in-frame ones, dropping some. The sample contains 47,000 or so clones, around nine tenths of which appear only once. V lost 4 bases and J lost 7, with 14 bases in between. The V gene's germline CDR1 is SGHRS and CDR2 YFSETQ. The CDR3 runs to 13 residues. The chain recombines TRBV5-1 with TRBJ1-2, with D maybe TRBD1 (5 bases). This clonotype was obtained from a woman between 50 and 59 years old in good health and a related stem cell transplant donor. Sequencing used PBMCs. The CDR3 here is CASSTQGNSGYTF. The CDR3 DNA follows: TGCGCCAGCAGCACTCAGGGAAATAGTGGCTACACCTTC.